The 19 T cell receptor beta chains reported below all come from one sample, sequenced in a study of blood T cell repertoires in COVID-19. Produced via immunoSEQ multiplex PCR; TCRdb's table is partial and in-frame only. The sample consists of approximately 310,000 clones, around 90% of them appearing once. Sequenced material: PBMCs or T cells enriched from blood (not recorded which). The receptor source for this set is a man in his sixties who had recovered from COVID-19.

This clone was counted once. This chain connects TRBV5-1 to TRBJ2-7; D is undetermined. This CDR3 spans 15 amino acids. Germline V gene lookup returns CDR1 SGHRS and CDR2 YFSETQ. The ends were cut back, 0 bases at V and 3 bases at J, with 13 bases in the middle. CDR3 sequence (DNA): TGCGCCAGCAGCTTGGGGCTTGAGAGAGGCTACGAGCAGTACTTC. This translates into CASSLGLERGYEQYF.

This chain links TRBV7-9 with TRBJ1-2; TRBD1 agrees at 9 bases. This CDR3 region has 15 residues. Germline CDR1 and CDR2: SEHNR and FQNEAQ (reference sequence). The V segment lost 6 bases and the J segment 4 bases; nucleotides outside the gene matches: 9. The CDR3 is CASRGGQGSLYGYTF. For the CDR3, the DNA is TGTGCCAGCAGGGGGGGACAGGGAAGTCTCTATGGCTACACCTTC.

The chain uses TRBV27 and TRBJ1-2; 10 bases align to TRBD1. J lost 8 bases, V lost 4 bases, and 7 bases had no gene match. Germline lookup yields CDR1 MNHEY and CDR2 SMNVEV (reference sequence). CDR3 size: 14 residues. CDR3 in DNA: TGTGCCAGCAGTTATGACAGGGGGCTTGAAGGCTACACCTTC. Amino acids: CASSYDRGLEGYTF.

V and J are TRBV7-2 and TRBJ1-2, with TRBD1 matching 7 bases. The ends lost 5 bases at V and 7 bases at J; junction bases unmatched: 13. Germline V gene data show CDR1 as SGHTA and CDR2 as FQGNSA. The CDR3 runs to 15 residues. The CDR3 loop reads CASSDKRQGSGGYTF. The DNA for the CDR3 is TGTGCCAGCAGCGACAAGCGACAGGGCTCGGGTGGCTACACCTTC.

Worth noting for this clone: The sample contains more than one DNA sequence encoding this CDR3. The chain carries TRBV6-4 and TRBJ2-2; no firm D call. The CDR3 runs 12 residues. CDR1 is MRHNA, CDR2 SNTAGT, per germline. Trimming took off 2 bases at V and 5 bases at J, with 3 bases between the two ends. CDR3 in amino acids: CASSDRTGELFF. The CDR3 DNA reads TGTGCCAGCAGTGACCGGACCGGGGAGCTGTTTTTT.

This chain connects TRBV19 to TRBJ2-2; a weak D match, TRBD2 (5 bases). V lost 5 bases to trimming and J lost 4 bases, with 14 bases between them. Germline V lookup: CDR1 LNHDA, CDR2 SQIVND (reference sequence). The CDR3 covers 15 residues. CDR3 residues: CASSLYSAFTGELFF. The CDR3 DNA sequence: TGTGCCAGTAGTCTCTATAGCGCCTTCACCGGGGAGCTGTTTTTT.

Comment on this clone: Relative to the germline gene, one junction end is altered; a read error may explain this. The gene calls are TRBV3-1 (or the pseudogene TRBV3-2) and TRBJ2-5; 12 bases map to TRBD2. The CDR3 loop spans 14 amino acids. The germline gives CDR1 LGHDT, CDR2 YNNKEL (reference sequence). CDR3: CASSQEGTSGRLNF. The CDR3 nucleotides are TGTGCCAGCAGCCAAGAAGGGACTAGCGGGCGCTTGAACTTC.

This chain links TRBV19 with TRBJ2-3; 10 positions agree with TRBD2. From germline, CDR1 is LNHDA and CDR2 SQIVND (reference sequence). Losses at the gene ends were 5 bases for V and 4 bases for J; bases not matched to a gene: 6. CDR3 length: 15 amino acids. Written as DNA, the CDR3 is TGTGCCAGTAGTTCTCAGCGGGAGGGCCCAGATACGCAGTATTTT. Translation: CASSSQREGPDTQYF.

The V call is TRBV18, the J call TRBJ2-1, with 12 bases aligning to TRBD2. The CDR3 extends over 15 amino acids. Germline V gives CDR1 KGHSH, CDR2 LQKENI. V dropped 3 bases and J dropped 6; count of bases not matched to a gene: 3. The CDR3 spells CASSPTSGSPNEQFF. DNA for the CDR3: TGTGCCAGCTCACCGACTAGCGGGAGCCCCAATGAGCAGTTCTTC.

The rearrangement joins TRBV24-1 to TRBJ1-2, with a tentative D call TRBD1 (5 bases). Deletions cut 4 bases from V and 7 bases from J, with 12 bases between. CDR1 and CDR2 (germline): KGHDR, SFDVKD. This CDR3 comprises 13 residues. The CDR3 reads CATSETDWGGYTF. CDR3 nucleotides: TGTGCCACCAGTGAGACAGATTGGGGTGGCTACACCTTC.

The chain uses TRBV28 and TRBJ2-7; 10 bases are a match to TRBD2. V dropped 2 bases and J dropped 1; count of bases not matched to a gene: 5. CDR1 is MDHEN and CDR2 is SYDVKM in the germline V gene. This CDR3 is 16 amino acids long. The CDR3 region is CASSLGLAEFSYEQYF. DNA of the CDR3: TGTGCCAGCAGTTTAGGACTAGCGGAATTTTCCTACGAGCAGTACTTC. Full variable domain (remainder filled in from reference TRBV28 and TRBJ2-7): DVKVTQSSRYLVKRTGEKVFLECVQDMDHENMFWYRQDPGLGLRLIYFSYDVKMKEKGDIPEGYSVSREKKERFSLILESASTNQTSMYLCASSLGLAEFSYEQYFGPGTRLTVT.

The CDR3 DNA is TGTGCCAGCAGCCCCCGGGACAGGGTAAATGGCTACACCTTC. Protein product: CASSPRDRVNGYTF. The chain employs TRBV3-1 (or the pseudogene TRBV3-2) and TRBJ1-2; 9 bases are shared with TRBD1. CDR3 length equals 14 residues. V lost 4 bases to trimming and J lost 6 bases; unmatched junction nucleotides: 6. In germline, CDR1 is LGHDT, CDR2 YNNKEL (reference sequence).

The genes are TRBV3-1 (or the pseudogene TRBV3-2) and TRBJ1-2; 11 bases are a match to TRBD1. Germline V gene data show CDR1 as LGHDT and CDR2 as YNNKEL (reference sequence). V shed 4 bases and J 1 base; nucleotides not matched to a gene: 5. The length of the CDR3 is 16 residues. CDR3 region: CASSRTGGVINYGYTF. In nucleotides, the CDR3 is TGTGCCAGCAGCCGGACAGGGGGCGTCATTAACTATGGCTACACCTTC.

The V gene is TRBV7-9, the J gene TRBJ2-5; D remains unclear. There are 14 residues in the CDR3. With 0 bases removed from V and 3 bases from J, the gap between germline ends came to 8 bases. Germline CDR1 is SEHNR and CDR2 is FQNEAQ (reference sequence). In nucleotides, the CDR3 is TGTGCCAGCAGCTTAGCCTCAGTAAAAGAGACCCAGTACTTC. Amino acids: CASSLASVKETQYF. Complete variable domain (other parts from reference TRBV7-9 and TRBJ2-5): DTGVSQNPRHKITKRGQNVTFRCDPISEHNRLYWYRQTLGQGPEFLTYFQNEAQLEKSRLLSDRFSAERPKGSFSTLEIQRTEQGDSAMYLCASSLASVKETQYFGPGTRLLVL.

V usage is TRBV7-9 and J usage is TRBJ2-4, with 8 bases that match TRBD2. Trimming removed 5 bases from V and 6 bases from J; junction bases left unmatched: 6. Germline V gene sequence: CDR1 SEHNR, CDR2 FQNEAQ (reference sequence). This CDR3 region has 14 residues. CDR3 bases: TGTGCCAGCAGCCAGAGCGGGGGTCCAAACATTCAGTACTTC. Residues: CASSQSGGPNIQYF.

This chain links TRBV7-3 with TRBJ1-1; maybe TRBD1 (5 bases). This CDR3 comprises 14 residues. CDR1 and CDR2 (germline): SGHTA, FQGTGA. Trimming removed 3 bases at V and 5 bases at J, with 13 bases between. The CDR3: CASSFRVGETEAFF. DNA for the CDR3: TGTGCCAGCAGCTTCAGAGTAGGGGAAACTGAAGCTTTCTTT.

The rearrangement joins TRBV6-5 to TRBJ2-3; D is unclear. The germline gives CDR1 MNHEY, CDR2 SVGAGI. The CDR3 sequence is 12 residues long. Deletions cut 5 bases from V and 6 bases from J, with 9 bases between. The CDR3 region has the DNA TGTGCCAGCAGTCAGTCTTTCGATACGCAGTATTTT. Protein: CASSQSFDTQYF.

For the CDR3, the DNA is TGCGCCAGCAGCGAAGGACAGGGGATCACCGGGGAGCTGTTTTTT. This gives the protein CASSEGQGITGELFF. J is TRBJ2-2 and V is TRBV5-1; 9 bases agree with TRBD1. V was pared by 4 bases and J by 4 bases, with 5 bases of the junction left unmatched. Germline V gene lookup returns CDR1 SGHRS and CDR2 YFSETQ. The CDR3 contains 15 residues. Looking up the rest from reference TRBV5-1 and TRBJ2-2 gives the full variable domain: KAGVTQTPRYLIKTRGQQVTLSCSPISGHRSVSWYQQTPGQGLQFLFEYFSETQRNKGNFPGRFSGRQFSNSRSEMNVSTLELGDSALYLCASSEGQGITGELFFGEGSRLTVL.

This chain uses TRBV5-6 with TRBJ1-4; D is unclear. Trimming removed 2 bases at V and 0 bases at J, with 17 bases between. CDR1 and CDR2 from the germline V gene are SGHDT and YYEEEE. The CDR3 has 18 amino acids. The CDR3 DNA follows: TGTGCCAGCAGCTTAGGTTCGCAGGAAATGACAACTAATGAAAAACTGTTTTTT. It encodes CASSLGSQEMTTNEKLFF.